This passage covers 8 T cell receptor beta chains from one sample sequenced in a study of OX40 agonist ivuxolimab in advanced cancers. The data were produced by immunoSEQ multiplex PCR, yet TCRdb's version contains in-frame clones alone and is incomplete. The data show some 64,000 clones, 70% to 90% seen once. The specimen comprised CD4+ or CD8+ T cells sorted from blood, sampled in a trial of the OX40 agonist ivuxolimab. The receptors stem from an adult with an advanced solid tumor such as melanoma, head and neck, liver or kidney cancer.

J is TRBJ2-5 and V is TRBV11-2; D is perhaps TRBD2 (5 bases). Germline-derived CDR1 and CDR2 are SGHAT and FQNNGV. Trimming removed 5 bases from V and 5 bases from J, with 9 bases in between. CDR3 length: 12 residues. CDR3 loop: CASSGPGETQYF. CDR3 nucleotides: TGTGCCAGCAGCGGACCGGGGGAGACCCAGTACTTC. Full variable domain (outside the CDR3, taken from reference TRBV11-2 and TRBJ2-5): EAGVAQSPRYKIIEKRQSVAFWCNPISGHATLYWYQQILGQGPKLLIQFQNNGVVDDSQLPKDRFSAERLKGVDSTLKIQPAKLEDSAVYLCASSGPGETQYFGPGTRLLVL.

Only one count was recorded for this clone. The J gene is TRBJ1-4, the V gene TRBV2, with 8 nucleotides matching TRBD1. CDR3 length: 12 residues. Germline loops: CDR1 SNHLY, CDR2 FYNNEI. J gave up 8 bases and V 4 bases, and 0 bases lay outside the gene matches. The CDR3 here is CASSGQGEKLFF. CDR3 nucleotide sequence: TGTGCCAGCAGTGGACAGGGGGAAAAACTGTTTTTT.

V and J are TRBV25-1 and TRBJ1-6, with D unresolved. Germline V gene lookup returns CDR1 MGHDK and CDR2 SYGVNS. V lost 8 bases to trimming and J lost 7 bases, with 15 bases between them. The CDR3 covers 14 residues. The CDR3 DNA sequence: TGTGCCAGCGTATTACCTAGAGGCAATTCACCCCTCCACTTT. Translation: CASVLPRGNSPLHF. The full variable domain, completed using reference TRBV25-1 and TRBJ1-6, is EADIYQTPRYLVIGTGKKITLECSQTMGHDKMYWYQQDPGMELHLIHYSYGVNSTEKGDLSSESTVSRIRTEHFPLTLESARPSHTSQYLCASVLPRGNSPLHFGNGTRLTVT.

The genes are TRBV6-4 and TRBJ1-1, with D tentatively TRBD1 (6 bases). Germline-derived CDR1 and CDR2 are MRHNA and SNTAGT. CDR3 length: 15 residues. V lost 0 bases, J lost 1 base, and 9 bases lay in between. The CDR3 loop is CASSDSWGANTEAFF. The CDR3 DNA follows: TGTGCCAGCAGTGACTCTTGGGGGGCGAACACTGAAGCTTTCTTT.

The chain links TRBV10-2 to TRBJ2-5; 8 nucleotides agree with TRBD2. CDR1 and CDR2 (germline): WSHSY, SAAADI. The CDR3 runs 15 residues. The trim removed 5 bases at V and 7 bases at J, leaving 12 bases unmatched. This chain's CDR3 is CASSSGLGWSVTQYF. In DNA form, the CDR3 reads TGCGCCAGCAGTTCGGGACTAGGTTGGTCTGTGACCCAGTACTTC.

The V gene is TRBV13, the J gene TRBJ2-3, with TRBD2 matching 7 bases. Germline-derived CDR1 and CDR2 are PRHDT and FYEKMQ (reference sequence). V was clipped by 4 bases and J by 5 bases; unmatched bases: 18. The CDR3 extends over 18 amino acids. The CDR3 spells CASSSTSYRGVELDTQYF. The CDR3 bases are TGTGCCAGCAGCTCTACTAGCTATCGGGGGGTTGAGTTAGATACGCAGTATTTT.

This clone has just a few counts. The V and J genes are TRBV6-5 and TRBJ2-2; D might be TRBD1 (5 bases). Trimming took off 8 bases at V and 2 bases at J, with 9 bases between the two ends. The CDR3 consists of 13 residues. Per the germline V gene, CDR1 is MNHEY and CDR2 is SVGAGI. CDR3 sequence: CASVDTNTGELFF. The CDR3 DNA follows: TGTGCCAGCGTGGACACTAACACCGGGGAGCTGTTTTTT.

The chain has TRBV6-5 and TRBJ1-2; TRBD1 agrees at 9 bases. Looked up from germline, CDR1 is MNHEY and CDR2 is SVGAGI. The V gene end was trimmed by 2 bases and the J gene end by 4 bases; junction bases not matched to a gene: 5. This CDR3 spans 15 amino acids. CDR3 amino acids: CASSYGGQGIYGYTF. The CDR3 nucleotides read TGTGCCAGCAGTTACGGGGGACAGGGAATCTATGGCTACACCTTC.